This passage covers 18 T cell receptor beta chains from one sample sequenced in a study of blood T cell repertoires in COVID-19. The table came from immunoSEQ multiplex PCR; TCRdb's copy has only in-frame clones and leaves some out. The table lists over 400,000 clones, 88% of them singletons. The sequencing input was PBMCs or T cells enriched from blood (not recorded which). The origin of the receptors is an older woman who had recovered from COVID-19.

This sequence joins TRBV5-6 and TRBJ1-1; D is uncertain. This CDR3 is 13 amino acids long. CDR1 and CDR2 from the germline V gene are SGHDT and YYEEEE. With 3 bases removed from V and 2 bases from J, the gap between germline ends came to 8 bases. The CDR3 DNA sequence: TGTGCCAGCAGCTCAGGTCGTAACACTGAAGCTTTCTTT. Its protein is CASSSGRNTEAFF.

This clone was observed a single time. Here the CDR3 reads CASSLYGGATNEKLFF. DNA for the CDR3: TGTGCCAGCAGCTTATATGGGGGCGCGACTAATGAAAAACTGTTTTTT. V gene TRBV7-2 combines with J gene TRBJ1-4; a weak D match, TRBD1 (6 bases). V lost 2 bases and J lost 2, with 12 bases in between. The germline CDR1 and CDR2 sequences are SGHTA and FQGNSA. The CDR3 is 16 amino acids.

The J gene is TRBJ1-2, the V gene TRBV5-1; a possible D gene is TRBD1 (5 bases). This CDR3 contains 15 residues. CDR1 is SGHRS, CDR2 YFSETQ, per germline. Trimming shortened V by 4 bases and J by 5 bases, and 18 bases separated the two germline ends. The CDR3 sequence: CASSHRLPGGYGYTF. In DNA form, the CDR3 reads TGCGCCAGCAGCCACCGGCTGCCCGGGGGGTATGGCTACACCTTC.

The chain is built from TRBV9 and TRBJ1-2, with TRBD1 as a possible D gene (5 bases). V lost 0 bases, J lost 3 bases, and 12 bases lay in between. The CDR3 is made up of 15 amino acids. The V gene's germline CDR1 is SGDLS and CDR2 YYNGEE. The CDR3: CASSVGVRADYGYTF. In DNA, the CDR3 is TGTGCCAGCAGCGTAGGAGTCAGGGCGGACTATGGCTACACCTTC.

Remarks on this clone: Different DNA sequences within this sample yield the same CDR3. V gene TRBV11-3 combines with J gene TRBJ2-3; 10 positions agree with TRBD1. Trimming cost V 4 bases and J 5 bases; bases outside gene matches: 3. CDR1 is SGHNT, CDR2 YENEEA, per germline. The CDR3 consists of 14 residues. The CDR3 DNA sequence: TGTGCCAGCAGCTGGGACAGGGGCTTAGATACGCAGTATTTT. This gives the protein CASSWDRGLDTQYF.

The chain combines TRBV4-1 with TRBJ1-4; TRBD1 matches at 10 bases. J lost 4 bases, V lost 0 bases, and 5 bases had no gene match. The germline V gene encodes CDR1 MGHRA and CDR2 YSYEKL. The CDR3 extends over 17 amino acids. The CDR3 nucleotides are TGCGCCAGCAGCCAAGATGACAGGGGGCACTTTAATGAAAAACTGTTTTTT. This translates into CASSQDDRGHFNEKLFF.

As to this clone: The same CDR3 also results from other DNA sequences found in this sample. V is TRBV2 and J is TRBJ2-3, with 7 bases that match TRBD1. Germline CDR1 reads SNHLY; CDR2 reads FYNNEI. The CDR3 has 14 amino acids. Unmatched junction bases numbered 3, after V lost 6 bases and J lost 0 bases. CDR3 DNA sequence: TGTGCCAGCAGCCGGGACAGCAGCACAGATACGCAGTATTTT. Encoded protein: CASSRDSSTDTQYF.

The rearrangement joins TRBV5-6 to TRBJ2-2, with TRBD2 matching over 10 bases. The trim removed 1 base at V and 6 bases at J, leaving 3 bases unmatched. Looked up from germline, CDR1 is SGHDT and CDR2 is YYEEEE. The CDR3 is 15 residues long. CDR3 bases: TGTGCCAGCAGCTTGCCGGGACTAGCGCCCGGGGAGCTGTTTTTT. Amino acid sequence: CASSLPGLAPGELFF.

This sequence joins TRBV11-2 and TRBJ1-3, with D maybe TRBD1 (6 bases). The germline V gene has CDR1 SGHAT and CDR2 FQNNGV. V was cut by 3 bases and J by 7 bases, with 10 bases left in between. This CDR3 is built from 13 residues. CDR3 residues: CASSLVTGNTIYF. Written as DNA, the CDR3 is TGTGCCAGCAGCTTGGTAACAGGGAACACCATATATTTT.

The V call is TRBV6-5, the J call TRBJ1-3, with a weak D call TRBD1 (6 bases). This CDR3 is 13 amino acids long. Germline CDR1 and CDR2: MNHEY and SVGAGI. V lost 7 bases and J lost 2, with 9 bases in between. This CDR3 is CASIPGAGNTIYF. The DNA of the CDR3 is TGTGCCAGCATCCCAGGGGCTGGAAACACCATATATTTT.

This clone was counted between two and nine times. The rearrangement joins TRBV30 to TRBJ1-2; a possible D gene is TRBD1 (6 bases). The CDR3 spans 13 residues. Germline V lookup: CDR1 GTSNPN, CDR2 SVGIG (reference sequence). Deletions cut 1 base from V and 6 bases from J, with 12 bases between. This chain's CDR3 is CAWSAVQGDGYTF. The CDR3 DNA is TGTGCCTGGAGTGCAGTACAGGGTGATGGCTACACCTTC.

The V call is TRBV2, the J call TRBJ2-7, with a tentative D call TRBD2 (5 bases). Deletions cut 8 bases from V and 6 bases from J, with 17 bases between. The germline V gene has CDR1 SNHLY and CDR2 FYNNEI. The CDR3 contains 13 residues. In nucleotides, the CDR3 is TGTGCCAGCCGGGCAGCCTCTGCGGGCGAGCAGTACTTC. Translation: CASRAASAGEQYF.

The V and J genes are TRBV5-1 and TRBJ2-6; TRBD1 might be the D (6 bases). The length of the CDR3 is 16 residues. Germline V gene sequence: CDR1 SGHRS, CDR2 YFSETQ. The germline V and J ends were trimmed by 5 bases and 0 bases, with 12 bases remaining between them. CDR3 nucleotides: TGCGCCAGCAGTTTCGGACAGACCTCTGGGGCCAACGTCCTGACTTTC. Its translation: CASSFGQTSGANVLTF.

CDR3 sequence: CASSVAGNTIYF. As DNA, the CDR3 is TGTGCCAGCAGTGTCGCTGGAAACACCATATATTTT. This chain links TRBV2 with TRBJ1-3; the D is unclear. Germline-derived CDR1 and CDR2 are SNHLY and FYNNEI. CDR3 length equals 12 residues. Trimming cost V 4 bases and J 2 bases, with 3 bases left between them.

This clone appeared a single time. The chain couples TRBV19 to TRBJ1-5; TRBD1 agrees at 7 bases. The CDR3 extends over 14 amino acids. V dropped 5 bases and J dropped 7; count of bases not matched to a gene: 8. Per the germline V gene, CDR1 is LNHDA and CDR2 is SQIVND (reference sequence). CDR3 loop: CASSETGQRQPQHF. CDR3 DNA sequence: TGTGCCAGTAGTGAGACAGGGCAAAGGCAGCCCCAGCATTTT. Supplemented by reference TRBV19 and TRBJ1-5, the full variable domain reads DGGITQSPKYLFRKEGQNVTLSCEQNLNHDAMYWYRQDPGQGLRLIYYSQIVNDFQKGDIAEGYSVSREKKESFPLTVTSAQKNPTAFYLCASSETGQRQPQHFGDGTRLSIL.

The rearrangement uses TRBV7-6 and TRBJ2-2; 8 bases agree with TRBD1. From germline, CDR1 is SGHVS and CDR2 FNYEAQ. Unmatched junction bases numbered 3, after V lost 6 bases and J lost 0 bases. There are 15 residues in the CDR3. The CDR3 reads CASRSGGPNTGELFF. In DNA form, the CDR3 reads TGTGCCAGCAGGTCAGGGGGCCCGAACACCGGGGAGCTGTTTTTT.

The chain is built from TRBV11-2 and TRBJ1-5; TRBD1 matches at 8 bases. Germline V lookup: CDR1 SGHAT, CDR2 FQNNGV. This CDR3 region has 16 residues. The ends lost 7 bases at V and 3 bases at J; junction bases unmatched: 11. CDR3 region: CASNKGQGSNNQPQHF. Here the CDR3 DNA reads TGTGCCAGCAACAAAGGACAGGGATCGAACAATCAGCCCCAGCATTTT. Looking up the rest from reference TRBV11-2 and TRBJ1-5 gives the full variable domain: EAGVAQSPRYKIIEKRQSVAFWCNPISGHATLYWYQQILGQGPKLLIQFQNNGVVDDSQLPKDRFSAERLKGVDSTLKIQPAKLEDSAVYLCASNKGQGSNNQPQHFGDGTRLSIL.

The J gene is TRBJ2-3, the V gene TRBV6-2 or TRBV6-3; 8 bases are a match to TRBD1. The CDR3 sequence is 16 residues long. J was trimmed by 2 bases and V by 5 bases; bases with no gene match: 9. Germline V gene lookup returns CDR1 MNHEY and CDR2 SVGEGT. Here the CDR3 DNA reads TGTGCCAGCAGTACCCGGGACAGGAGCCCCACAGATACGCAGTATTTT. This gives the protein CASSTRDRSPTDTQYF.